A selection of T cell receptor beta chains follows, all from one sample in a study of blood T cell repertoires in COVID-19. TCRdb keeps only in-frame clones here, not all; method: immunoSEQ multiplex PCR. The sample yields 150,000 to 190,000 clones, 85% seen once. The specimen was peripheral blood. The receptors were gathered from a woman aged 55-70 years with COVID-19, enrolled during active disease. Each CDR3 is given with its conserved first and last residue. The D gene is left open where the match is weak. A row's size may be missing; if present it is once, few, many or a size class.

TRBJ1-3 TRBV25-1 NA NA TGTGCCAGCAGTTTCGGGTCGGCCGGAAACACCATATATTTT CASSFGSAGNTIYF
TRBJ1-4 TRBV5-1 TRBD1 few TGCGCCAGCAGCACCGGGACAGGGCGGGAAAAACTGTTTTTT CASSTGTGREKLFF
TRBJ1-1 TRBV6-4 TRBD1 NA TGTGCCAGCAGCACCGGGACAGGAGGATATGAAGCTTTCTTT CASSTGTGGYEAFF
TRBJ2-2 TRBV7-9 NA NA TGTGCCAGCGAATGGCGGGATAGGAACACCGGGGAGCTGTTTTTT CASEWRDRNTGELFF
TRBJ1-2 TRBV10-3 TRBD1 NA TGTGCCATCAATACCGGGACAGGGCAATACTATGGCTACACCTTC CAINTGTGQYYGYTF
TRBJ1-1 TRBV6-5 NA NA TGTGCCAGCAGCCCGACTGCCAGATCAGTTACTGAAGCTTTCTTT CASSPTARSVTEAFF
TRBJ1-6 TRBV5-1 NA NA TGCGCCAGCAGCTTGGGTCGGGGAGCGGGTTCACCCCTCCACTTT CASSLGRGAGSPLHF
TRBJ2-7 TRBV27 NA NA TGTGCCAGCAGCTCACATTACGAGCAGTACTTC CASSSHYEQYF
TRBJ1-3 TRBV3-1/TRBV3-2 TRBD1 NA TGTGCCAGCAGCCCCACCGGGACAGGCCTCTCTGGAAACACCATATATTTT CASSPTGTGLSGNTIYF
TRBJ2-2 TRBV10-2 NA NA TGCGCCAGCAGTGAGTGGGGAGGAAACACCGGGGAGCTGTTTTTT CASSEWGGNTGELFF
TRBJ2-3 TRBV5-1 TRBD2 NA TGCGCCAGCAGCACTAGCGGGAGGGGTGGCACAGATACGCAGTATTTT CASSTSGRGGTDTQYF
TRBJ2-7 TRBV29-1 NA NA TGCAGCGTTGGGGCAGAACTCGAGCAGTACTTC CSVGAELEQYF
TRBJ2-7 TRBV4-2 TRBD1 NA TGTGCCAGCAGCCAAGGGGTCGGGACAGGGAAAACCTACGAGCAGTACTTC CASSQGVGTGKTYEQYF
TRBJ2-5 TRBV11-2 TRBD2 NA TGTGCCAGCAGCAATAGCGGGGGCGGAGAGACCCAGTACTTC CASSNSGGGETQYF
TRBJ1-1 TRBV29-1 NA NA TGCAGCGTTGAAGATGGCAGGATGAACACTGAAGCTTTCTTT CSVEDGRMNTEAFF
TRBJ2-1 TRBV24-1 NA few TGTGCCACCAGTGACCTCAACAGCGCGGGCCCGGATTTCGATGAGCAGTTCTTC CATSDLNSAGPDFDEQFF
TRBJ2-7 TRBV7-3 NA NA TGTGCCAGCAGCTTAACTAGCGGATCCTACGAGCAGTACTTC CASSLTSGSYEQYF
TRBJ2-1 TRBV25-1 TRBD1 few TGTGCCAGCTGTCGACAGGGCGTAACTGAGCAGTTCTTC CASCRQGVTEQFF
TRBJ2-1 TRBV11-2 NA NA TGTGCCAGCACTCCGATGGGTCCTTTCGGGAATGAGCAGTTCTTC CASTPMGPFGNEQFF
TRBJ1-2 TRBV5-1 NA NA TGCGCCAGCAGTCTCGGACTCCGGGGGGACTATGGCTACACCTTC CASSLGLRGDYGYTF
TRBJ1-4 TRBV2 TRBD1 NA TGTGCCAGCAGTCACAACAGGGGAGTGGCTAATGAAAAACTGTTTTTT CASSHNRGVANEKLFF